This TCR beta chain was profiled in a study of sequential checkpoint blockade in melanoma. The wider study: After both sequences, patients received maintenance nivolumab.

The CDR3 has 15 amino acids. The germline V gene encodes CDR1 MDHEN and CDR2 SYDVKM. V gave up 6 bases and J gave up 0 bases, with 9 bases separating them. Treatment defined: randomized to nivolumab then ipilimumab (arm A) or the reverse (arm B). None of the patients previously received DNA-damaging chemotherapy. PBMC sorting kept live CD3+CD8+ cells without CD19 or CD56. Here immunoSEQ multiplex PCR was the method, and the copy in TCRdb shows in-frame clones only, minus some. The sample holds approximately 12,000 clones, about 71% seen once. The source was CD8+ T cells sorted from blood (inferred from file names), collected from a patient given nivolumab and ipilimumab in sequence. The V and J genes are TRBV28 and TRBJ1-6; perhaps TRBD1 as D (5 bases). The receptor was isolated from a human donor with melanoma. The CDR3 bases are TGTGCCAGCAGCCCTGGGGCCTCCTATAATTCACCCCTCCACTTT. Protein: CASSPGASYNSPLHF.